This TCR beta chain was identified during a study of cytotoxic CD8 clonotypes in ibrutinib-treated CLL. The CDR3 is 17 residues long. Trimming at V came to 1 base and at J to 1 base, leaving 5 bases not matched to a gene. Looked up from germline, CDR1 is LGHNA and CDR2 is YNFKEQ. Note on this clone: What it binds is not known.

General study points: Clonality went higher at ibrutinib response and then dropped back toward baseline at progression. Among the clonotypes, public ones were uncommon and contracted or held stable on treatment.

The assay was immunoSEQ multiplex PCR, and TCRdb's table has in-frame clones only and misses some. This sample has some 130,000 clones, with approximately 85% found just once. The TCR comes from a human donor with chronic lymphocytic leukemia. Specimen: PBMCs, collected after 24 months of ibrutinib treatment. The chain links TRBV4-2 to TRBJ2-3; 10 positions match TRBD2. The CDR3 DNA follows: TGTGCCAGCAGCCAAGGGAGCGGGGGGGGACGCACAGATACGCAGTATTTT. Protein sequence: CASSQGSGGGRTDTQYF.